Detailed here is one T cell receptor (beta chain). Its antigen is not yet known. Base qualities are not at hand, and no much larger clone is one base apart. The data derive from a study of T-cell memory formation after mild COVID-19 (dated by TCRdb to 2020 to 2022). Notes on the research overall: TCR sequence clusters from the two donors were found to be largely donor specific. T-cell clones expanding and contracting after mild COVID-19 in a couple of donors were tracked by longitudinal TCRalpha and TCRbeta repertoire sequencing. The cohort was made up of two young adult volunteers, one female and one male, who were previously healthy.

Overall study outcomes, separate from this receptor: Only two mild cases were covered by the study, and larger cohorts that include severe cases with pre-infection samples were considered necessary. Contracting CD4+ clones were found mainly in CM and EM memory subsets, while CD8+ clones were enriched in EMRA. Balanced CD4/CD8 phenotypes were observed for clones contracting from day 15 to 85, whereas a bias towards CD4+ was observed for a second wave of clones expanding from day 15 to 37. Some responding clones were detected in pre-infection memory, which suggested that pre-existing cross-reactive memory T cells had joined the SARS-CoV-2 response. SARS-CoV-2 specificity was not confirmed for the second-wave clones peaking on day 37.

PBMCs were isolated by Ficoll-Paque density gradient centrifugation. Sequenced using an Illumina NovaSeq 6000. TCRalpha and TCRbeta cDNA libraries were built by 5'RACE with constant-segment primers, adding sample barcodes and unique molecular identifiers. RNA was extracted from every sample with Trizol reagent. Amplification of the libraries took two PCR steps, and the second step added a second sample barcode plus Illumina TruSeq adapters. The libraries were sequenced on an Illumina NovaSeq using 2 x 150 bp paired-end reads. The paper's processing steps were these. The reads were demultiplexed and collapsed into UMI-guided consensus sequences using migec v1.2.7. With mixcr v2.1.11, UMI consensuses were aligned to TRA and TRB V and J templates and assembled into clonotypes. A clonotype was counted as expanded or contracted only if both edgeR and NoisET called the change significant, with noise models trained on biological replicates. For edgeR calls, the cutoffs were a false discovery rate-adjusted p below 0.01 and a log2 fold-change threshold of 1. As an exploratory analysis of dynamics, max-normalized trajectories of the 1000 most abundant clonotypes were examined by PCA with hierarchical clustering. Separately sequenced CD4+ and CD8+ repertoires were used to assign the CD4 or CD8 phenotype of responding clones. TCRdb reanalyzed the raw reads on its own, using fastp at Q25 for trimming and MiXCR for clone calling, and kept in-frame beta chains. Rows matching on CDR3 protein sequence are summarized as one entry with the most common DNA and genes. The V and J calls and clone size are TCRdb's, not the authors'. The sample table contains roughly 620,000 distinct CDR3 sequences; only one count was recorded for roughly 18% of them. The leading ten clones occupy about 12% of the sample.

The TCR was taken from an adult woman who had mild COVID-19 (a few samples of this study predate the infection). The sample titles of this study are shuffled in the database, so cell type and time point are left out; the donor was told from shared clones. What was sequenced was PBMCs or a T cell subset sorted from them (not recorded which).

The base sequence is TGTGCCACCAGTGATTTGCTGGGGGAGCAGTACTTC. Its protein is CATSDLLGEQYF. The sequence links TRBV24-1 to TRBJ2-7; the D gene is unclear. The germline V gene supplies CDR1 KGHDR and CDR2 SFDVKD. The CDR3 holds 12 amino acids from the cysteine to the phenylalanine. Only the CDR3 part of the read is kept: 36 bases, read in frame from the first base. Trimming removed 0 bases from V and 7 bases from J, leaving 6 bases between the germline ends.